These 15 T cell receptor beta chains were sequenced from one sample in a study of blood T cell repertoires in COVID-19. Sequencing used immunoSEQ multiplex PCR; TCRdb keeps in-frame clones, though not all of them. Among around 330,000 clones, roughly 89% were seen once, and the ten largest hold more than 8.5%. Sequencing input: PBMCs or T cells enriched from blood (not recorded which). These TCRs come from a woman between 18 and 30 years old who had recovered from COVID-19.

The CDR3 region has the DNA TGCGCCAGCAGCCAGCGACAGGGTGAGGATTCACCCCTCCACTTT. Translation gives CASSQRQGEDSPLHF. The genes are TRBV4-3 and TRBJ1-6; 7 bases map to TRBD1. J was trimmed by 8 bases and V by 3 bases; bases with no gene match: 7. The CDR3 runs to 15 residues. In germline, CDR1 is LGHNA, CDR2 YSLEER.

This clone was seen more than once but under ten times. The J gene is TRBJ2-2, the V gene TRBV30; 7 nucleotides match TRBD1. The CDR3 runs 15 residues. The V gene's germline CDR1 is GTSNPN and CDR2 SVGIG (reference sequence). J was trimmed by 3 bases and V by 8 bases; bases with no gene match: 12. The CDR3 loop reads CARARQGRHTGELFF. For the CDR3, the DNA is TGTGCCCGGGCGAGACAGGGACGACACACCGGGGAGCTGTTTTTT.

The rearrangement links TRBV7-8 to TRBJ2-7, with 11 nucleotides matching TRBD1. Germline loops: CDR1 SGHVS, CDR2 FQNEAQ. The CDR3 loop spans 15 amino acids. The V and J ends lost 5 bases and 4 bases, in that order; junction bases with no gene match: 7. The DNA of the CDR3 is TGTGCCAGCAGCCCGCGGACAGGGGGCCAGTACGAGCAGTACTTC. It codes for CASSPRTGGQYEQYF.

CDR3 amino acids: CAIPGQNYGYTF. DNA for the CDR3: TGTGCCATTCCGGGACAGAACTATGGCTACACCTTC. This sequence joins TRBV28 and TRBJ1-2, with 7 bases identical to TRBD1. Per germline, CDR1 MDHEN and CDR2 SYDVKM. V lost 10 bases and J lost 2; bases outside the gene matches: 4. CDR3 size: 12 residues.

This sequence joins TRBV29-1 and TRBJ2-5; 10 bases align to TRBD2. Germline loops: CDR1 SQVTM, CDR2 ANQGSEA. Losses at the gene ends were 2 bases for V and 3 bases for J; bases not matched to a gene: 0. The CDR3 has 13 residues. The CDR3 region is CSVELAGEETQYF. CDR3 sequence (DNA): TGCAGCGTTGAACTAGCGGGGGAAGAGACCCAGTACTTC.

This chain connects TRBV10-3 to TRBJ2-2, with unresolved D. Germline CDR1 and CDR2: ENHRY and SYGVKD. This CDR3 is built from 15 residues. V lost 2 bases, J lost 1 base, and 8 bases lay in between. CDR3 DNA: TGTGCCATCAGTGAGGAGGTGTTGAACACCGGGGAGCTGTTTTTT. Its translation: CAISEEVLNTGELFF.

The chain combines TRBV9 with TRBJ2-7, with 12 bases matching TRBD2. The CDR3 has 15 residues. V lost 4 bases to trimming and J lost 2 bases; unmatched junction nucleotides: 4. Germline CDR1 reads SGDLS; CDR2 reads YYNGEE. This chain's CDR3 is CASSPRTSGTYEQYF. The CDR3 DNA is TGTGCCAGCAGCCCCCGGACTAGCGGGACCTACGAGCAGTACTTC.

In nucleotides, the CDR3 is TGTGCCAGCAGCCAAGGGGTAGCGGGAGCGAATACGCAGTATTTT. Translation: CASSQGVAGANTQYF. The chain carries TRBV3-1 (or the pseudogene TRBV3-2) and TRBJ2-3; 9 bases match TRBD2. CDR3 length equals 15 residues. The J segment lost 7 bases and the V segment lost 1 base, leaving 6 bases of the junction unmatched. Germline CDR1 reads LGHDT; CDR2 reads YNNKEL (reference sequence).

The chain couples TRBV9 to TRBJ1-2; weak D call: TRBD1 (6 bases). V lost 3 bases and J lost 4, with 10 bases in between. CDR3 length equals 13 residues. Germline values: CDR1 SGDLS, CDR2 YYNGEE. CDR3 sequence reads: CASSEGGSYGYTF. CDR3 in DNA: TGTGCCAGCAGCGAAGGGGGAAGCTATGGCTACACCTTC.

The V call is TRBV29-1, the J call TRBJ1-3, with 8 positions matching TRBD1. The CDR3 length is 14 residues. In germline, CDR1 is SQVTM, CDR2 ANQGSEA. V lost 4 bases to trimming and J lost 3 bases; unmatched junction nucleotides: 5. CDR3 sequence reads: CSVGDRGGGNTIYF. DNA for the CDR3: TGCAGCGTTGGCGACAGGGGAGGTGGAAACACCATATATTTT.

In its sample, this clone was seen a few times. The CDR3 nucleotides are TGTGCCAGCAGTTACTACGGGAGGACTGAAGCTTTCTTT. It is translated as CASSYYGRTEAFF. The V and J genes are TRBV6-2 or TRBV6-3 and TRBJ1-1; no definite D call. The ends were cut back, 1 base at V and 5 bases at J, with 8 bases in the middle. In germline, CDR1 is MNHEY, CDR2 SVGEGT. The CDR3 length is 13 residues.

The chain combines TRBV5-1 with TRBJ2-7; no firm D call. The germline V and J ends were trimmed by 4 bases and 2 bases, with 16 bases remaining between them. CDR1 SGHRS and CDR2 YFSETQ come from the germline V gene. The CDR3 totals 15 residues. The CDR3 coding sequence is TGCGCCAGCAGCCAACGAGGCGGAATTCCCTACGAGCAGTACTTC. It yields the protein CASSQRGGIPYEQYF.

V gene TRBV15 combines with J gene TRBJ2-4; 8 nucleotides align to TRBD1. The CDR3 contains 15 residues. Germline V gene data show CDR1 as LNHNV and CDR2 as YYDKDF (reference sequence). The trim removed 5 bases at V and 1 base at J, leaving 4 bases unmatched. The CDR3 sequence: CATSPDREAKNIQYF. As DNA, the CDR3 is TGTGCCACCAGCCCGGACAGGGAGGCCAAAAACATTCAGTACTTC.

The V gene is TRBV30, the J gene TRBJ1-2, with a weak D call TRBD1 (6 bases). This CDR3 comprises 13 residues. Germline V gives CDR1 GTSNPN, CDR2 SVGIG (reference sequence). V was shortened by 2 bases and J by 4 bases, with 11 bases between the two germline ends. DNA of the CDR3: TGTGCCTGGAGTTTGACAGGCCCCTATGGCTACACCTTC. This sequence encodes CAWSLTGPYGYTF.

CDR3 region: CASSAGTGFREKLFF. Written as DNA, the CDR3 is TGTGCCAGCAGCGCCGGGACAGGGTTCCGGGAAAAACTGTTTTTT. This chain links TRBV5-8 with TRBJ1-4, with TRBD1 matching 9 bases. The CDR3 length is 15 residues. Germline loops: CDR1 SGHTS, CDR2 YDEGEE. With 4 bases clipped from V and 8 bases from J, the junction kept 9 bases outside the gene matches.